Detailed here is one T cell receptor beta chain. The antigen is unknown. V gave up 4 bases and J gave up 0 bases, with 6 bases separating them. Germline CDR1 is MNHEY and CDR2 is SVGAGI. The CDR3 runs to 13 residues. This table comes from immunoSEQ multiplex PCR, and its TCRdb copy is limited to in-frame clones, with some not included. The data show around 110,000 clones, roughly nine tenths seen once. This sample was included in a study of T cell responses to AZD1222 COVID-19 vaccine. Points from the study as a whole: CD4 TCRs linked to vaccination spanned spike, dominating at 160-218 and 743-854. Baseline serostatus was positive in only six AZD1222 recipients. Most donors were white British and more were female, and clonal diversity was possibly underestimated.

Sequenced here: peripheral blood, sampled on day 0 of AZD1222 vaccination. The chain is built from TRBV6-5 and TRBJ1-1; D unclear. This receptor was obtained from an adult in good health. CDR3 nucleotides: TGTGCCAGCAGTTTTAATCTGAACACTGAAGCTTTCTTT. It specifies CASSFNLNTEAFF.